This TCR beta chain was recorded in a study of beta chain features in type 1 diabetes. Study-level points and caveats: Significant though moderate, a shortening of TCRB CDR3s appeared in all four CD4+ subsets of Type 1 diabetes patients.

Expressed TCRB transcripts got sequenced, as all isolated RNA was reverse transcribed. Profiled with immunoSEQ multiplex PCR; TCRdb holds only in-frame clones, not every one. The repertoire holds around 500,000 clones, with about 29% as singletons. With regard to this clone: The target antigen is unknown.

The authors sorted CD4+ naive, central memory, regulatory and stem cell-like memory cells via CD45RO/CCR7/CD25/CD127/CD95/CD27. The sample consisted of naive CD4+ T cells from blood. This TCR came from a young man in good health.

This CDR3 reads CAWSVPWGGGYTF. Here the CDR3 DNA reads TGTGCCTGGAGTGTACCTTGGGGTGGTGGCTACACCTTC. The chain is built from TRBV30 and TRBJ1-2; D call uncertain. Trimming pared 0 bases from V and 7 bases from J, leaving 12 bases between. This CDR3 has 13 amino acids. Germline V gives CDR1 GTSNPN, CDR2 SVGIG (reference sequence).